These T cell receptor beta chains were read from a single sample in a study of radiation and T cells in renal cell carcinoma. TCRdb keeps only in-frame clones here, not all; method: immunoSEQ multiplex PCR. The sample has some 150,000 clones, 80% to 90% seen once; the top ten hold roughly 17%. The specimen comprised blood, sampled from a patient whose treatment included radiotherapy and nephrectomy. These receptors were obtained from a woman aged 50 to 60 with renal cell carcinoma. Each CDR3 is given with its conserved first and last residue. D genes are given only for firm matches. Clone sizes are given selectively: once, few, many, or a class where the clone is expanded.

CDR3 DNA | CDR3 protein | D gene | J gene | clone size | V gene
TGTGCCAGCAGCCTTTCTCGGGGTTTTTCTGGAAACACCATATATTTT | CASSLSRGFSGNTIYF | . | TRBJ1-3 | . | TRBV9
TGCGCCAGCAGCCGGACCGTGATAAACACTGAAGCTTTCTTT | CASSRTVINTEAFF | . | TRBJ1-1 | few | TRBV4-1
TGCGCCAGCAGCCCCGGGGCGGGGGGCCGATCCTACGAGCAGTACTTC | CASSPGAGGRSYEQYF | TRBD2 | TRBJ2-7 | . | TRBV5-1
TGTGCCAGCAGCTTAGTTGTGGCAGGGGGCCATGGCTACACCTTC | CASSLVVAGGHGYTF | TRBD1 | TRBJ1-2 | . | TRBV7-9
TGTGCCAGCAGCCAAGAATGGGGCCTAGATACGCAGTATTTT | CASSQEWGLDTQYF | . | TRBJ2-3 | . | TRBV14
TGCGCCAGCAGCCAAGACTATAGCACAGATACGCAGTATTTT | CASSQDYSTDTQYF | . | TRBJ2-3 | . | TRBV4-3
TGTGCCAGAAGCCCGGGAGTTGGGACCGAGGGCAATCAGCCCCAGCATTTT | CARSPGVGTEGNQPQHF | . | TRBJ1-5 | . | TRBV5-3
TGTGCCAGCAGTGGGGTGGGAGCATACACCGGGGAGCTGTTTTTT | CASSGVGAYTGELFF | . | TRBJ2-2 | once | TRBV2
TGTGCCAGTAGTCCCCAGGGAGTTTCCTGGACTGGAAACACCATATATTTT | CASSPQGVSWTGNTIYF | . | TRBJ1-3 | . | TRBV19
TGTGCCAGTAGACAGACAGGGCTTAGCAATCAGCCCCAGCATTTT | CASRQTGLSNQPQHF | TRBD1 | TRBJ1-5 | . | TRBV19
TGTGCCAGCAGCCAGGATGCTAACCTAGATACGCAGTATTTT | CASSQDANLDTQYF | . | TRBJ2-3 | . | TRBV4-2
TGTGCCAGCAGCTACCGGGGGACCTACGAGCAGTACTTC | CASSYRGTYEQYF | . | TRBJ2-7 | . | TRBV7-2
TGTGCCAGTAGTGCTTACACAGGGACTGAGCATTCACCCCTCCACTTT | CASSAYTGTEHSPLHF | . | TRBJ1-6 | . | TRBV19
TGCGCCAGCAGCCAGGGACGCCGGGCCGCAGGATACACCTTC | CASSQGRRAAGYTF | . | TRBJ1-2 | . | TRBV4-3
TGTGCCTGGAGGGCGGACAGGGGGGCACGGACTGAAGCTTTCTTT | CAWRADRGARTEAFF | TRBD1 | TRBJ1-1 | . | TRBV30
TGTGCCAGCAGCTTGGGACCTCAGGGGGCGCCGGGTGGCTACACCTTC | CASSLGPQGAPGGYTF | TRBD1 | TRBJ1-2 | . | TRBV5-4